A single sample is the source of the 18 T cell receptor beta chains below, sequenced in a study of vaccination effects on CD4 cells after COVID-19. Sequencing was preceded by expansion of antigen-specific CD4+ T cells with viral peptide pools in the ViraFEST assay. Scientists isolated CD4+ T cells after a roughly ten-day culture period ended. Nucleocapsid antibodies were negative in the vaccine recipients, who had never had SARS-CoV-2 infection. These receptors' antigens are unknown. Sequencing was performed with immunoSEQ multiplex PCR; in TCRdb, only in-frame clones are kept and a portion is missing. The sample shows 40,000 to 45,000 clones, 70% of them seen only once. The source was CD4+ T cells from PBMCs cultured with HCoV-OC43 spike peptides, collected before COVID-19 vaccination. This sample's subset: HCoV-OC43 spike overlapping peptide pool stimulation. The source of these receptors is a human donor who received a COVID-19 vaccine.

This sequence joins TRBV5-1 and TRBJ2-1, with D hard to call. The germline V gene encodes CDR1 SGHRS and CDR2 YFSETQ. This CDR3 has 14 amino acids. Between the trimmed V and J ends, which lost 0 bases and 8 bases, there was a span of 12 bases. CDR3 region: CASSLDGFGHEQFF. The CDR3 bases are TGCGCCAGCAGCTTGGACGGGTTCGGGCATGAGCAGTTCTTC.

This sequence joins TRBV5-1 and TRBJ2-3; 10 positions agree with TRBD2. V lost 4 bases, J lost 3 bases, and 5 bases stayed unmatched. Per the germline V gene, CDR1 is SGHRS and CDR2 is YFSETQ. This CDR3 region has 15 residues. The CDR3: CASSLQLAGTDTQYF. Written as DNA, the CDR3 is TGCGCCAGCAGCCTCCAACTAGCGGGAACAGATACGCAGTATTTT.

The rearrangement links TRBV5-1 to TRBJ2-1; possible D gene TRBD2, 6 bases. The CDR3 totals 14 residues. CDR1 is SGHRS, CDR2 YFSETQ, per germline. V was shortened by 6 bases and J by 8 bases, with 18 bases between the two germline ends. CDR3 coding DNA: TGCGCCAGCACCCGGGACGGTAAGCGGGATGAGCAGTTCTTC. Translated, it gives CASTRDGKRDEQFF.

The rearrangement links TRBV4-1 to TRBJ2-3, with a weak D call TRBD1 (6 bases). In germline, CDR1 is MGHRA, CDR2 YSYEKL. The CDR3 has 17 amino acids. Deletions cut 3 bases from V and 4 bases from J, with 20 bases between. The DNA of the CDR3 is TGCGCCAGCAGCCAGGATACAGGGCAGGTTTTGGCAGATACGCAGTATTTT. It translates to CASSQDTGQVLADTQYF.

The chain links TRBV29-1 to TRBJ2-3; D unclear. This CDR3 comprises 13 residues. Germline V gene data show CDR1 as SQVTM and CDR2 as ANQGSEA. V was shortened by 3 bases and J by 2 bases, with 9 bases between the two germline ends. CDR3 sequence: CSVDRSYTDTQYF. CDR3 bases: TGCAGCGTTGATAGGTCATACACAGATACGCAGTATTTT.

The chain links TRBV7-2 to TRBJ2-5; D is perhaps TRBD2 (5 bases). CDR3 length equals 14 residues. The V gene lost 4 bases and the J gene lost 7 bases, with 16 bases spanning the gap. Germline V CDR1 and CDR2: SGHTA, FQGNSA. The CDR3 region is CASSSIPSGGTQYF. The CDR3 bases are TGTGCCAGCAGCTCAATCCCTTCCGGAGGGACCCAGTACTTC.

J is TRBJ1-4 and V is TRBV5-5; 7 nucleotides line up with TRBD1. After removal of 5 bases from V and 7 bases from J, the junction contained 8 bases not matched to a gene. The CDR3 is made up of 14 amino acids. CDR1 is SGHKS and CDR2 is YYEKEE in the germline V gene (reference sequence). The CDR3 DNA follows: TGTGCCAGCAGTTCGACAGGGTTTGGTGAAAAACTGTTTTTT. It is translated as CASSSTGFGEKLFF.

The V and J genes are TRBV2 and TRBJ2-3; TRBD2 is a possible D gene (5 bases). The V gene lost 8 bases and the J gene lost 2 bases, with 8 bases spanning the gap. The CDR3 is 12 amino acids. The germline V gene has CDR1 SNHLY and CDR2 FYNNEI. CDR3: CASRGNTDTQYF. The CDR3 coding sequence is TGTGCCAGCCGGGGAAACACAGATACGCAGTATTTT.

As for this clone: At one of its ends the junction is not consistent with the germline gene, which may arise from a read error. The chain has TRBV6-2 or TRBV6-3 and TRBJ2-7; unclear D gene. CDR1 and CDR2 (germline): MNHEY, SVGEGT. There are 11 residues in the CDR3. The CDR3 coding sequence is TGTGCCAGCAGTCACTCCTACGAGCAGTACTTC. This codes for CASSHSYEQYF.

The rearrangement joins TRBV2 to TRBJ2-5; possibly TRBD1 for D (5 bases). Deletions cut 7 bases from V and 3 bases from J, with 12 bases between. This CDR3 is built from 13 residues. Germline V gene sequence: CDR1 SNHLY, CDR2 FYNNEI. CDR3 nucleotide sequence: TGTGCCAGCAACGCTCAGGGTGAAGAGACCCAGTACTTC. Translating gives CASNAQGEETQYF.

The table lists this clone with a few counts. The chain recombines TRBV2 with TRBJ1-2, with 7 nucleotides matching TRBD1. From germline, CDR1 is SNHLY and CDR2 FYNNEI. Trimming at V came to 5 bases and at J to 2 bases, leaving 5 bases not matched to a gene. This CDR3 has 14 residues. The CDR3 spells CASSLGTVNYGYTF. In DNA form, the CDR3 reads TGTGCCAGCAGTTTAGGGACAGTAAACTATGGCTACACCTTC. The complete variable domain, with remaining parts taken from reference TRBV2 and TRBJ1-2, reads EPEVTQTPSHQVTQMGQEVILRCVPISNHLYFYWYRQILGQKVEFLVSFYNNEISEKSEIFDDQFSVERPDGSNFTLKIRSTKLEDSAMYFCASSLGTVNYGYTFGSGTRLTVV.

The chain combines TRBV30 with TRBJ1-6; 7 bases are a match to TRBD1. Germline CDR1 is GTSNPN and CDR2 is SVGIG (reference sequence). V was pared by 3 bases and J by 8 bases, with 10 bases of the junction left unmatched. CDR3 length equals 15 residues. Written as DNA, the CDR3 is TGTGCCTGGAGCGTGATGGACAGGAGGGATTCACCCCTCCACTTT. Protein product: CAWSVMDRRDSPLHF.

The chain couples TRBV6-4 to TRBJ2-3; perhaps TRBD2 as D (5 bases). Looked up from germline, CDR1 is MRHNA and CDR2 is SNTAGT. The CDR3 is made up of 14 amino acids. Trimming cost V 10 bases and J 3 bases, with 17 bases left between them. This CDR3 is CATRSTRATDTQYF. The CDR3 bases are TGTGCCACCCGATCCACTAGAGCAACAGATACGCAGTATTTT.

The V and J genes are TRBV4-3 and TRBJ2-1; D is undetermined. V dropped 1 base and J dropped 2 bases, with 12 bases sitting between them. CDR1 and CDR2 from the germline V gene are LGHNA and YSLEER. The CDR3 length is 16 residues. The CDR3 reads CASSQGAWRAYNEQFF. CDR3 sequence (DNA): TGCGCCAGCAGCCAAGGAGCCTGGAGAGCCTACAATGAGCAGTTCTTC.

This chain joins TRBV10-3 and TRBJ1-1; the match to TRBD1 covers 7 bases. The CDR3 is 13 amino acids. V was clipped by 7 bases and J by 2 bases; unmatched bases: 4. CDR1 is ENHRY and CDR2 is SYGVKD in the germline V gene. The CDR3 loop reads CAINNRGNTEAFF. In nucleotides, the CDR3 is TGTGCCATCAACAACAGGGGAAACACTGAAGCTTTCTTT.

The J gene is TRBJ1-4, the V gene TRBV5-1; D uncertain. The V end was cut by 0 bases, the J end by 4 bases, with 7 bases between. The germline gives CDR1 SGHRS, CDR2 YFSETQ. This CDR3 comprises 14 residues. CDR3 residues: CASSLDRVNEKLFF. The CDR3 bases are TGCGCCAGCAGCTTGGACCGGGTTAATGAAAAACTGTTTTTT. Complete variable domain (other parts from reference TRBV5-1 and TRBJ1-4): KAGVTQTPRYLIKTRGQQVTLSCSPISGHRSVSWYQQTPGQGLQFLFEYFSETQRNKGNFPGRFSGRQFSNSRSEMNVSTLELGDSALYLCASSLDRVNEKLFFGSGTQLSVL.

The chain links TRBV19 to TRBJ1-2, with D perhaps TRBD1 (6 bases). The V end was cut by 4 bases, the J end by 2 bases, with 11 bases between. The CDR3 spans 14 residues. Germline V lookup: CDR1 LNHDA, CDR2 SQIVND (reference sequence). The CDR3 sequence: CASSKGGSNYGYTF. Written as DNA, the CDR3 is TGTGCCAGTAGTAAGGGGGGTTCGAACTATGGCTACACCTTC.

The chain uses TRBV10-3 and TRBJ1-5; D gene unclear. The germline V gene has CDR1 ENHRY and CDR2 SYGVKD. The length of the CDR3 is 15 residues. Trimming shortened V by 0 bases and J by 5 bases, and 11 bases separated the two germline ends. The CDR3 bases are TGTGCCATCAGTGAGTCGAATTCGGGGTATCAGCCCCAGCATTTT. Its protein product is CAISESNSGYQPQHF.